The 9 T cell receptor beta chains below were found in one sample sequenced in a study of identical twins. Via MiXCR, TCRdb re-called the 5' RACE reads, giving one row per CDR3 protein. This table holds 420,000 or so distinct CDR3 sequences, roughly 18% found once. The source material was naive T cells sorted from blood. All receptors derive from a man aged 50 to 59 in good health.

This clonotype was counted at least ten times. The chain joins TRBV7-8 to TRBJ2-1; TRBD1 agrees at 10 bases. The CDR3 is 20 amino acids. Trimming removed 5 bases from V and 5 bases from J; junction bases left unmatched: 21. Germline CDR1 reads SGHVS; CDR2 reads FQNEAQ. The CDR3 spells CASSKLWTGGSWPLHNEQFF. CDR3 in DNA: TGTGCCAGCAGCAAACTGTGGACAGGGGGTAGTTGGCCACTCCACAATGAGCAGTTCTTC.

The sample holds many counts of this clonotype. This CDR3 is CSATREANYGYTF. In nucleotides, the CDR3 is TGCAGTGCTACCCGGGAGGCTAACTATGGCTACACCTTC. This rearrangement joins TRBV20-1 to TRBJ1-2; no definite D call. The V gene lost 4 bases and the J gene lost 0 bases, with 9 bases spanning the gap. The CDR3 has 13 amino acids. Germline values: CDR1 DFQATT, CDR2 SNEGSKA (reference sequence).

The chain recombines TRBV19 with TRBJ2-3, with D unresolved. Germline V gene lookup returns CDR1 LNHDA and CDR2 SQIVND (reference sequence). The germline V and J ends were trimmed by 6 bases and 1 base, with 11 bases remaining between them. The CDR3 runs to 14 residues. CDR3 loop: CASSMGQGTDTQYF. The CDR3, as DNA: TGTGCCAGTAGCATGGGCCAGGGCACAGATACGCAGTATTTT. Supplemented by reference TRBV19 and TRBJ2-3, the full variable domain reads DGGITQSPKYLFRKEGQNVTLSCEQNLNHDAMYWYRQDPGQGLRLIYYSQIVNDFQKGDIAEGYSVSREKKESFPLTVTSAQKNPTAFYLCASSMGQGTDTQYFGPGTRLTVL.

A few counts support this clonotype. V and J are TRBV5-1 and TRBJ2-6; unclear D gene. Germline CDR1 SGHRS, CDR2 YFSETQ. This CDR3 is 13 amino acids long. With 3 bases removed from V and 6 bases from J, the gap between germline ends came to 7 bases. In nucleotides, the CDR3 is TGCGCCAGCAGCTCCCTTACGGCCAACGTCCTGACTTTC. It codes for CASSSLTANVLTF. The whole variable domain, filled in from reference TRBV5-1 and TRBJ2-6, reads KAGVTQTPRYLIKTRGQQVTLSCSPISGHRSVSWYQQTPGQGLQFLFEYFSETQRNKGNFPGRFSGRQFSNSRSEMNVSTLELGDSALYLCASSSLTANVLTFGAGSRLTVL.

This clonotype was observed a handful of times. The V gene is TRBV6-1, the J gene TRBJ1-4; tentative D call: TRBD1 (6 bases). Germline V gene data show CDR1 as MNHNS and CDR2 as SASEGT. The CDR3 totals 15 residues. V was shortened by 4 bases and J by 1 base, with 10 bases between the two germline ends. The DNA for the CDR3 is TGTGCCAGCAGTGTTTGGACAGTAACTAATGAAAAACTGTTTTTT. This gives the protein CASSVWTVTNEKLFF.

V gene TRBV12-3 or TRBV12-4 combines with J gene TRBJ2-2; D is uncertain. The CDR3 covers 14 residues. Trimming pared 6 bases from V and 2 bases from J, leaving 10 bases between. This CDR3 is CASRDKVNTGELFF. The CDR3 DNA follows: TGTGCCAGCAGAGACAAGGTTAACACCGGGGAGCTGTTTTTT.

The rearrangement uses TRBV7-9 and TRBJ1-2; D not resolved. This CDR3 has 15 amino acids. V was cut by 1 base and J by 4 bases, with 13 bases left in between. From germline, CDR1 is SEHNR and CDR2 FQNEAQ (reference sequence). CDR3: CASSLDPGLVYGYTF. The CDR3 bases are TGTGCCAGCAGCTTAGATCCGGGCTTGGTCTATGGCTACACCTTC.

V gene TRBV7-2 combines with J gene TRBJ2-1, with no clear D. CDR1 and CDR2 from the germline V gene are SGHTA and FQGNSA. The CDR3 runs to 14 residues. The V gene lost 1 base and the J gene lost 4 bases, with 8 bases spanning the gap. In DNA form, the CDR3 reads TGTGCCAGCAGCTTAGGGGCGGAGTACAATGAGCAGTTCTTC. It is translated as CASSLGAEYNEQFF.

The chain uses TRBV7-2 and TRBJ2-7; D not certain. This CDR3 is 13 amino acids long. With 1 base removed from V and 5 bases from J, the gap between germline ends came to 9 bases. Germline CDR1 SGHTA, CDR2 FQGNSA. CDR3 sequence: CASSLDGLDEQYF. In nucleotides, the CDR3 is TGTGCCAGCAGCTTAGACGGTCTGGACGAGCAGTACTTC.